The clone carrying this TCR beta chain was seen only once. These data are taken from a study of technical replicates of blood from a few donors. V was pared by 1 base and J by 5 bases, with 6 bases between. Germline V gene data show CDR1 as SEHNR and CDR2 as FQNEAQ (reference sequence). The CDR3 totals 13 residues. Data came from immunoSEQ multiplex PCR; TCRdb stores just in-frame clones and leaves some out. The data hold nearly 70,000 clones, with roughly nine tenths observed a single time. The chain uses TRBV7-9 and TRBJ2-1; D not resolved. The sequenced material came from PBMCs. The clonotype originates from a human donor in good health. Some clones in this sample may be carry-over from other donors' samples. CDR3 amino acids: CASSLGLNNEQFF. DNA of the CDR3: TGTGCCAGCAGCTTAGGACTTAACAATGAGCAGTTCTTC.